Below are 9 T cell receptor beta chains sequenced from a single sample in a study of CD8+ T cells in alopecia areata (dated by TCRdb to the late 2010s). According to the study, the label for this sample's treatment or condition signals: oral pan-JAK inhibitor, 5-10 mg twice daily. The library was generated by the immunoSEQ multiplex PCR assay. RNA was extracted from all samples and reverse transcribed into cDNA, which served as template for TCR sequencing. As stored in TCRdb, this immuneACCESS dataset retains in-frame rearrangements with V and J assigned. A fraction of the clones does not appear; measured against another copy, unresolved V genes explain less than half of the discrepancy, and the remainder lacks a known reason. This sample lists 150,000 or so clones; 50% to 75% were detected once. The ten largest clones capture roughly 17% of the sample. The sequences come from CD4+ T cells sorted from blood, collected at approximately week 60, from a patient treated with tofacitinib. The receptor source for this set is a human donor with alopecia areata.

The chain couples TRBV11-2 to TRBJ2-1; weak D call: TRBD1 (5 bases). The V gene lost 1 base and the J gene lost 8 bases, with 9 bases spanning the gap. This CDR3 is 13 amino acids long. Per the germline V gene, CDR1 is SGHAT and CDR2 is FQNNGV. In DNA form, the CDR3 reads TGTGCCAGCAGCTTAGTTGCAGGGTATGAGCAGTTCTTC. Residues: CASSLVAGYEQFF.

This clone was recorded a few times. V usage is TRBV29-1 and J usage is TRBJ2-5; 9 bases map to TRBD1. CDR3 length: 15 amino acids. Germline values: CDR1 SQVTM, CDR2 ANQGSEA. V lost 6 bases and J lost 6; bases outside the gene matches: 14. CDR3 sequence: CSVDATGTGRQTQYF. CDR3 DNA: TGCAGCGTCGACGCTACCGGGACAGGGAGGCAGACCCAGTACTTC.

This clone was found a few times. The J gene is TRBJ2-5, the V gene TRBV2; the D gene could be TRBD1 or TRBD2 (5 bases each). Germline loops: CDR1 SNHLY, CDR2 FYNNEI. The CDR3 extends over 13 amino acids. Trimming shortened V by 8 bases and J by 5 bases, and 15 bases separated the two germline ends. The DNA of the CDR3 is TGTGCCAGCGGGGAGAGGGGTGGCGAGACCCAGTACTTC. Its protein product is CASGERGGETQYF.

The rearrangement uses TRBV4-1 and TRBJ1-2, with a tentative D call TRBD1 (6 bases). The CDR3 totals 17 residues. With 1 base removed from V and 3 bases from J, the gap between germline ends came to 18 bases. The germline CDR1 and CDR2 sequences are MGHRA and YSYEKL. DNA for the CDR3: TGCGCCAGCAGCCAAGGATCAGGGGCGGGCCGGGACTATGGCTACACCTTC. This encodes CASSQGSGAGRDYGYTF.

The CDR3 is CASKYRVKDSGANVLTF. The CDR3, as DNA: TGTGCCAGCAAATACAGGGTGAAGGACTCTGGGGCCAACGTCCTGACTTTC. The chain combines TRBV11-2 with TRBJ2-6; D possibly corresponds to TRBD1 (6 bases). There are 17 residues in the CDR3. The germline V and J ends were trimmed by 7 bases and 0 bases, with 16 bases remaining between them. Per germline, CDR1 SGHAT and CDR2 FQNNGV.

The chain joins TRBV20-1 to TRBJ2-7; weak D call: TRBD2 (6 bases). The CDR3 is made up of 11 amino acids. Germline CDR1 reads DFQATT; CDR2 reads SNEGSKA (reference sequence). Trimming left V 5 bases short and J 3 bases short, with 8 bases between. CDR3: CSAAGYYEQYF. The CDR3 DNA follows: TGCAGTGCTGCGGGGTACTACGAGCAGTACTTC.

There are a few counts of this clone. V is TRBV18 and J is TRBJ1-4; possibly TRBD1 for D (6 bases). The V end lost 2 bases, the J end lost 5 bases, and 18 bases lay between the germline ends. This CDR3 comprises 17 residues. Germline CDR1 and CDR2: KGHSH and LQKENI. CDR3 protein: CASSPSSWDKPNEKLFF. For the CDR3, the DNA is TGTGCCAGCTCACCAAGTTCTTGGGACAAACCAAATGAAAAACTGTTTTTT.

This sequence joins TRBV28 and TRBJ1-2, with 8 positions matching TRBD1. Per germline, CDR1 MDHEN and CDR2 SYDVKM. This CDR3 contains 15 residues. J lost 8 bases, V lost 6 bases, and 14 bases had no gene match. The CDR3 loop reads CASSQSRTGHVGYTF. The DNA for the CDR3 is TGTGCCAGCAGCCAGTCTCGGACAGGGCATGTGGGCTACACCTTC.

This clone was seen once. J is TRBJ2-7 and V is TRBV29-1; 8 bases fit TRBD1. CDR1 is SQVTM, CDR2 ANQGSEA, per germline. There are 13 residues in the CDR3. V was pared by 4 bases and J by 6 bases, with 8 bases of the junction left unmatched. Here the CDR3 DNA reads TGCAGCGTTGTTTCGGACAGGGTTTCCGAGCAGTACTTC. This gives the protein CSVVSDRVSEQYF.